The 15 T cell receptor beta chains given below trace back to one sample, sequenced in a study of T-cell reconstitution after alpha-beta-depleted transplantation in children. A library of TCRbeta sequences, prepared with unique molecular identifiers, was generated. TCRdb itself ran the PCR reads through MiXCR, one entry per CDR3 protein. This table holds 200,000 to 250,000 distinct CDR3 sequences, around 9.7% found once. The sample consisted of PBMCs from the stem cell graft donor, taken from the stem cell graft. The origin of the receptors is a human donor who donated a stem cell graft to a child with SCID.

Many counts were recorded for this clonotype. CDR3 sequence (DNA): TGTGCCAGCAGCTTAGCACGGCTGAACACTGAAGCTTTCTTT. The encoded protein is CASSLARLNTEAFF. V gene TRBV7-8 combines with J gene TRBJ1-1; D remains ambiguous. Germline V CDR1 and CDR2: SGHVS, FQNEAQ. Trimming took 0 bases from V and 0 from J, leaving 5 bases between them. CDR3 size: 14 residues.

This clonotype was counted many times. The genes are TRBV24-1 and TRBJ2-3, with 7 nucleotides matching TRBD2. J gave up 0 bases and V 1 base, and 3 bases lay outside the gene matches. Germline CDR1 reads KGHDR; CDR2 reads SFDVKD. CDR3 length: 16 amino acids. CDR3 DNA: TGTGCCACCAGTGATTTTAGCGGGCCTAGCACAGATACGCAGTATTTT. Residues: CATSDFSGPSTDTQYF.

The table lists this clonotype with many counts. The chain has TRBV4-2 and TRBJ2-7; the D call may be TRBD1 or TRBD2 (5 bases each). Trimming shortened V by 1 base and J by 2 bases, and 12 bases separated the two germline ends. The CDR3 consists of 15 residues. Looked up from germline, CDR1 is LGHNA and CDR2 is YNFKEQ. Here the CDR3 reads CASSQASGTTYEQYF. The DNA of the CDR3 is TGTGCCAGCAGCCAAGCCTCCGGGACCACCTACGAGCAGTACTTC.

This clonotype was detected ten times or more. The V call is TRBV29-1, the J call TRBJ2-3; unclear D gene. CDR1 and CDR2 from the germline V gene are SQVTM and ANQGSEA. The CDR3 is 14 residues long. Trimming pared 1 base from V and 5 bases from J, leaving 13 bases between. The CDR3 DNA reads TGCAGCGTTGAAGGGCCCAGCTTAAGAGATACGCAGTATTTT. Translation: CSVEGPSLRDTQYF.

This clonotype was seen at least ten times. This CDR3 reads CASSRGTGDHNEQFF. The CDR3 DNA sequence: TGTGCCAGCTCCCGGGGGACAGGGGATCACAATGAGCAGTTCTTC. V usage is TRBV18 and J usage is TRBJ2-1; 10 bases fit TRBD1. The J segment lost 5 bases and the V segment lost 6 bases, leaving 7 bases of the junction unmatched. This CDR3 contains 15 residues. Per germline, CDR1 KGHSH and CDR2 LQKENI.

This clonotype was detected many times. The chain is built from TRBV20-1 and TRBJ1-2; D ambiguous. Germline CDR1 is DFQATT and CDR2 is SNEGSKA (reference sequence). The CDR3 has 12 amino acids. Trimming stripped 5 bases from V and 2 bases from J, with 9 bases between. CDR3 nucleotide sequence: TGCAGTGCTTTGGACTGGAACTATGGCTACACCTTC. It specifies CSALDWNYGYTF.

This clonotype was observed many times. V and J are TRBV12-3 or TRBV12-4 and TRBJ2-2; D is possibly TRBD1 (6 bases). The CDR3 loop spans 15 amino acids. Trimming took 6 bases from V and 3 from J, leaving 14 bases between them. As DNA, the CDR3 is TGTGCCAGCAGCCGCCGGGACACTTACACCGGGGAGCTGTTTTTT. Amino acids: CASSRRDTYTGELFF.

This clonotype was observed many times. The chain combines TRBV12-3 or TRBV12-4 with TRBJ2-7; D call uncertain. The CDR3 has 11 amino acids. Deletions cut 5 bases from V and 7 bases from J, with 9 bases between. The DNA for the CDR3 is TGTGCCAGCAGTGTGACGAGAGAGCAGTACTTC. This encodes CASSVTREQYF.

This clonotype has ten or more counts. The chain employs TRBV20-1 and TRBJ2-2; D uncertain. Germline V gene data show CDR1 as DFQATT and CDR2 as SNEGSKA (reference sequence). The CDR3 contains 14 residues. V dropped 0 bases and J dropped 6 bases, with 11 bases sitting between them. The CDR3 is CSARDRPFPGELFF. The CDR3 DNA sequence: TGCAGTGCTAGAGATCGCCCCTTCCCCGGGGAGCTGTTTTTT.

This clonotype has at least ten counts. This chain joins TRBV5-1 and TRBJ1-2; D is possibly TRBD1 (6 bases). This CDR3 is built from 14 residues. Germline V CDR1 and CDR2: SGHRS, YFSETQ. Between the trimmed V and J ends, which lost 3 bases and 2 bases, there was a span of 11 bases. CDR3 coding DNA: TGCGCCAGCAGCTCAACGACAGGAAACTATGGCTACACCTTC. This sequence encodes CASSSTTGNYGYTF.

This clonotype has a count of ten or more. The genes are TRBV5-1 and TRBJ1-1, with a possible D match to TRBD1 (5 bases). Germline CDR1 SGHRS, CDR2 YFSETQ. V lost 4 bases and J 1 base, leaving 14 bases between the germline ends. The CDR3 totals 15 residues. The CDR3 DNA reads as TGCGCCAGCAGCCCATCGTGGGGCGGGAACACTGAAGCTTTCTTT. This codes for CASSPSWGGNTEAFF.

This clonotype was counted many times. The genes are TRBV20-1 and TRBJ1-1; a weak D match, TRBD1 (5 bases). The V end was cut by 8 bases, the J end by 0 bases, with 10 bases between. This CDR3 has 12 residues. Germline V CDR1 and CDR2: DFQATT, SNEGSKA (reference sequence). CDR3 loop: CSRKGMNTEAFF. CDR3 in DNA: TGCAGTCGCAAGGGGATGAACACTGAAGCTTTCTTT.

This clonotype has at least ten counts. The chain recombines TRBV29-1 with TRBJ2-7, with D maybe TRBD1 (5 bases). CDR1 SQVTM and CDR2 ANQGSEA come from the germline V gene. The CDR3 consists of 12 residues. V gave up 8 bases and J gave up 2 bases, with 13 bases separating them. The CDR3 DNA reads TGCAGCACTGGGGCCAGTCCCTACGAGCAGTACTTC. Translating gives CSTGASPYEQYF.

V usage is TRBV4-2 and J usage is TRBJ2-3; possible D gene TRBD2, 5 bases. Germline V lookup: CDR1 LGHNA, CDR2 YNFKEQ. Trimming left V 0 bases short and J 4 bases short, with 14 bases between. The CDR3 consists of 16 residues. CDR3 residues: CASSQENTRGADTQYF. The CDR3 DNA reads TGTGCCAGCAGCCAAGAAAATACCCGGGGTGCAGATACGCAGTATTTT.

This clonotype appeared many times. V gene TRBV2 combines with J gene TRBJ1-6; D might be TRBD1 (6 bases). The CDR3 covers 16 residues. V dropped 2 bases and J dropped 4 bases, with 12 bases sitting between them. CDR1 is SNHLY, CDR2 FYNNEI, per germline. The DNA of the CDR3 is TGTGCCAGCAGTGAAAGGGGGAACGCTTATAATTCACCCCTCCACTTT. Translation: CASSERGNAYNSPLHF. The whole variable domain, remainder taken from reference TRBV2 and TRBJ1-6, is EPEVTQTPSHQVTQMGQEVILRCVPISNHLYFYWYRQILGQKVEFLVSFYNNEISEKSEIFDDQFSVERPDGSNFTLKIRSTKLEDSAMYFCASSERGNAYNSPLHFGNGTRLTVT.